This T cell receptor beta chain is drawn from a study of blood T cell repertoires in COVID-19. Study-level information: The United States, Italy and Spain supplied acute and convalescent COVID-19 samples. PBMCs, B-cell-depleted T cells, or T cells provided the cDNA or gDNA that made up the material.

This CDR3 is built from 16 residues. Germline CDR1 reads KGHSH; CDR2 reads LQKENI. Germline trimming cut 3 bases from V and 0 bases from J; bases unmatched to any gene: 3. This clone has only a few counts. Some clones are missing from TCRdb's copy, which holds only in-frame ones; the method was immunoSEQ multiplex PCR. Of around 160,000 clones in the sample, about 81% are singletons; the top ten hold roughly a tenth. The sequence was obtained from a human donor in a cohort sampled during active COVID-19. Specimen: peripheral blood. The chain joins TRBV18 to TRBJ1-3; 9 nucleotides line up with TRBD1. The CDR3, as DNA: TGTGCCAGCTCACCCCGGGACAGGGACTCTGGAAACACCATATATTTT. Translating gives CASSPRDRDSGNTIYF.